The next 10 T cell receptor beta chains were all read from a single sample in a study of early T cells in non-severe SARS-CoV-2 infection. TCRdb reprocessed the 5' RACE reads via MiXCR and lists one record per CDR3 protein. The sample includes about 52,000 distinct CDR3 sequences, 7% to 10% of them seen just once. Sequences were obtained from whole blood. The receptors shown here come from an adult who was a healthcare worker with PCR-confirmed SARS-CoV-2 infection or an uninfected control (not recorded which).

This clonotype was seen a few times. This chain joins TRBV28 and TRBJ2-5, with D unclear. The germline gives CDR1 MDHEN, CDR2 SYDVKM. This CDR3 contains 12 residues. Deletions cut 5 bases from V and 5 bases from J, with 9 bases between. CDR3 sequence: CASSTPLETQYF. Here the CDR3 DNA reads TGTGCCAGCAGTACCCCGTTGGAGACCCAGTACTTC.

As for this clonotype: This sequence may be a read error, since a much larger clone differs from it by one base. The CDR3 does not close with the conserved phenylalanine or tryptophan, likely indicating a read error. The chain has TRBV29-1 and TRBJ2-7; D is ambiguous. Deletions cut 1 base from V and 2 bases from J, with 9 bases between. CDR3 size: 13 residues. CDR1 is SQVTM and CDR2 is ANQGSEA in the germline V gene. In DNA, the CDR3 is TGCAGCGTTGAAGGGACCGCTACCTACGAGCAGTACCTC. This codes for CSVEGTATYEQYL.

This clonotype was recorded many times. This chain joins TRBV7-6 and TRBJ1-1, with a possible D match to TRBD1 (6 bases). V was pared by 5 bases and J by 2 bases, with 9 bases between. CDR1 SGHVS and CDR2 FNYEAQ come from the germline V gene. The CDR3 is made up of 13 amino acids. The CDR3 coding sequence is TGTGCCAGCAGCACGGACAGTAACACTGAAGCTTTCTTT. Translating gives CASSTDSNTEAFF.

The V and J genes are TRBV9 and TRBJ2-1; a weak D match, TRBD2 (6 bases). The germline CDR1 and CDR2 sequences are SGDLS and YYNGEE. The CDR3 contains 13 residues. The ends were cut back, 0 bases at V and 16 bases at J, with 17 bases in the middle. CDR3 in DNA: TGTGCCAGCAGCGTAGATGTGTGGGAGGCGGAATTCTTC. Translation gives CASSVDVWEAEFF.

For this clonotype: The junction departs from the called germline gene at one end, perhaps through a read error. The genes are TRBV29-1 and TRBJ2-1; D may be TRBD1 (5 bases). The CDR3 contains 11 residues. From germline, CDR1 is SQVTM and CDR2 ANQGSEA. CDR3 protein: CSVGGYDEQFF. The CDR3 DNA sequence: TGCAGCGTTGGGGGCTACGATGAGCAGTTCTTC.

This rearrangement joins TRBV28 to TRBJ2-7; D call uncertain. Trimming shortened V by 3 bases and J by 3 bases, and 21 bases separated the two germline ends. Germline-derived CDR1 and CDR2 are MDHEN and SYDVKM. CDR3 length equals 17 residues. The CDR3 spells CASSFKLGLLLSYEQYF. CDR3 DNA: TGTGCCAGCAGTTTTAAACTTGGGCTTCTACTCAGCTACGAGCAGTACTTC.

The chain uses TRBV5-1 and TRBJ2-7, with D possibly TRBD1 on 6 matching bases. Germline-derived CDR1 and CDR2 are SGHRS and YFSETQ. The CDR3 runs 13 residues. Trimming shortened V by 4 bases and J by 2 bases, and 10 bases separated the two germline ends. The CDR3 region has the DNA TGCGCCAGCAGCGAGGACAGCCCCTACGAGCAGTACTTC. This encodes CASSEDSPYEQYF.

This clonotype was counted a few times. The J gene is TRBJ1-1, the V gene TRBV10-2, with TRBD1 matching 7 bases. CDR1 and CDR2 from the germline V gene are WSHSY and SAAADI. This CDR3 region has 14 residues. V lost 3 bases and J lost 5; bases outside the gene matches: 6. DNA of the CDR3: TGCGCCAGCAGTGACACCGGACAGGCGACTGAAGCTTTCTTT. It specifies CASSDTGQATEAFF.

This chain links TRBV19 with TRBJ1-2; D is perhaps TRBD1 (5 bases). The germline V gene has CDR1 LNHDA and CDR2 SQIVND (reference sequence). CDR3 length: 13 residues. V lost 7 bases to trimming and J lost 4 bases, with 13 bases between them. The CDR3 bases are TGTGCCAGTACCCCACAGGTCGCCTATGGCTACACCTTC. Protein sequence: CASTPQVAYGYTF.

At least ten counts were recorded for this clonotype. The chain links TRBV4-1 to TRBJ2-5, with 7 bases lining up with TRBD2. The germline V gene encodes CDR1 MGHRA and CDR2 YSYEKL. This CDR3 is 14 amino acids long. The V gene end was trimmed by 4 bases and the J gene end by 0 bases; junction bases not matched to a gene: 2. The CDR3 reads CASSPGGYQETQYF. In nucleotides, the CDR3 is TGCGCCAGCAGCCCCGGGGGGTACCAAGAGACCCAGTACTTC.